One sample yielded the 27 T cell receptor beta chains listed below, sequenced in a study of identical twins. In TCRdb, the 5' RACE reads were re-called with MiXCR into one record per CDR3 protein. The table has 700,000 or so distinct CDR3 sequences, less than 10% seen once. The data were also submitted as part of a second study, on yellow fever vaccine responses in identical twins.

The sequenced sample consisted of PBMCs. Source of these receptors: a woman under 30 in good health.

The chain employs TRBV28 and TRBJ2-5, with 7 bases aligning to TRBD1. The CDR3 is made up of 15 amino acids. Germline V gives CDR1 MDHEN, CDR2 SYDVKM. V lost 4 bases, J lost 2 bases, and 7 bases stayed unmatched. In DNA, the CDR3 is TGTGCCAGCAGTTCCAGACAGGGACCACAAGAGACCCAGTACTTC. It codes for CASSSRQGPQETQYF.

This clonotype has just a few counts. This chain connects TRBV7-9 to TRBJ2-1, with TRBD2 as a possible D gene (5 bases). CDR1 and CDR2 from the germline V gene are SEHNR and FQNEAQ (reference sequence). The CDR3 spans 13 residues. V lost 4 bases and J 5 bases, leaving 9 bases between the germline ends. The CDR3 DNA follows: TGTGCCAGCAGCTCATCGGGGAACAATGAGCAGTTCTTC. Protein product: CASSSSGNNEQFF.

This clonotype turned up a few times. The chain couples TRBV6-1 to TRBJ1-1, with D possibly TRBD1 on 6 matching bases. The germline gives CDR1 MNHNS, CDR2 SASEGT. Trimming stripped 6 bases from V and 4 bases from J, with 18 bases between. The CDR3 has 15 amino acids. The chain's CDR3 is CASSPGQPYATEAFF. The CDR3 region has the DNA TGTGCCAGCAGCCCAGGACAGCCCTACGCCACTGAAGCTTTCTTT.

This clonotype was detected many times. This rearrangement joins TRBV6-5 to TRBJ2-7, with 10 bases matching TRBD1. The CDR3 length is 14 residues. The germline V gene has CDR1 MNHEY and CDR2 SVGAGI. V shed 2 bases, J shed 2 bases, and the junction held 0 bases outside the gene matches. As DNA, the CDR3 is TGTGCCAGCAGTTACGGGACAGGGGCCTACGAGCAGTACTTC. Translation: CASSYGTGAYEQYF.

This chain links TRBV11-2 with TRBJ2-5, with TRBD1 matching over 12 bases. Trimming removed 5 bases from V and 4 bases from J; junction bases left unmatched: 5. Germline V lookup: CDR1 SGHAT, CDR2 FQNNGV. The CDR3 loop spans 15 amino acids. The CDR3 DNA reads TGTGCCAGCAGCAGAGGGACAGGGGGCAGAGAGACCCAGTACTTC. This codes for CASSRGTGGRETQYF.

The chain links TRBV5-1 to TRBJ2-2; D unclear. Looked up from germline, CDR1 is SGHRS and CDR2 is YFSETQ. Trimming removed 4 bases at V and 0 bases at J, with 10 bases between. This CDR3 spans 15 amino acids. The CDR3 is CASSHRATNTGELFF. The CDR3 nucleotides are TGCGCCAGCAGCCATCGAGCGACGAACACCGGGGAGCTGTTTTTT.

The rearrangement uses TRBV14 and TRBJ1-6; D is unclear. The germline gives CDR1 SGHDN, CDR2 FVKESK. Trimming pared 4 bases from V and 8 bases from J, leaving 9 bases between. This CDR3 has 13 residues. This chain's CDR3 is CASSPGFHSPLHF. The CDR3 DNA reads TGTGCCAGCAGCCCGGGGTTTCATTCACCCCTCCACTTT.

This clonotype came up a few times. V is TRBV7-2 and J is TRBJ2-7; perhaps TRBD2 as D (5 bases). The ends were cut back, 5 bases at V and 6 bases at J, with 11 bases in the middle. Germline-derived CDR1 and CDR2 are SGHTA and FQGNSA. The CDR3 is 12 amino acids. CDR3 coding DNA: TGTGCCAGCAGCGTGGGAGCAACCGAGCAGTACTTC. This sequence encodes CASSVGATEQYF.

This clonotype showed up just a few times. The chain links TRBV2 to TRBJ2-7; D might be TRBD1 (7 bases). The CDR3 loop spans 16 amino acids. V was clipped by 3 bases and J by 4 bases, with 19 bases between them. Looked up from germline, CDR1 is SNHLY and CDR2 is FYNNEI. DNA of the CDR3: TGTGCCAGCAGTGATCGGTTGTTGGCAGGGGGGTACGAGCAGTACTTC. This encodes CASSDRLLAGGYEQYF.

This clonotype turned up a few times. This chain uses TRBV20-1 with TRBJ2-1; D is uncertain. Germline-derived CDR1 and CDR2 are DFQATT and SNEGSKA (reference sequence). V lost 3 bases and J 1 base, leaving 19 bases between the germline ends. The CDR3 has 17 amino acids. Here the CDR3 DNA reads TGCAGTGCTAGGGACCCAGATAAGGGTACGTCCTACAATGAGCAGTTCTTC. It specifies CSARDPDKGTSYNEQFF.

Here the CDR3 reads CSARTAGLPYEQYF. CDR3 DNA sequence: TGCAGTGCTAGAACCGCGGGCCTACCCTACGAGCAGTACTTC. The chain joins TRBV20-1 to TRBJ2-7, with D possibly TRBD2 on 5 matching bases. In germline, CDR1 is DFQATT, CDR2 SNEGSKA (reference sequence). CDR3 length: 14 residues. The germline V and J ends were trimmed by 2 bases and 2 bases, with 13 bases remaining between them.

The chain combines TRBV9 with TRBJ2-5; TRBD1 aligns across 8 bases. In germline, CDR1 is SGDLS, CDR2 YYNGEE. The CDR3 is made up of 14 amino acids. V dropped 0 bases and J dropped 4; count of bases not matched to a gene: 2. CDR3 sequence reads: CASSVGDRGETQYF. Here the CDR3 DNA reads TGTGCCAGCAGCGTAGGAGACAGGGGAGAGACCCAGTACTTC.

This clonotype was seen many times. The CDR3 coding sequence is TGCGCCAGCAGCTTGGAGCGGACAGGGAGCACAGATACGCAGTATTTT. Translated, it gives CASSLERTGSTDTQYF. The V gene is TRBV5-1, the J gene TRBJ2-3, with 8 nucleotides matching TRBD1. The ends lost 0 bases at V and 0 bases at J; junction bases unmatched: 3. This CDR3 has 16 amino acids. Germline CDR1 is SGHRS and CDR2 is YFSETQ.

This clonotype turned up a few times. The chain links TRBV2 to TRBJ2-1; the D is unclear. Germline V gene sequence: CDR1 SNHLY, CDR2 FYNNEI. With 0 bases removed from V and 16 bases from J, the gap between germline ends came to 22 bases. The CDR3 is 15 amino acids. CDR3 DNA: TGTGCCAGCAGTGAAGCGCCCTTTACTCGGACCGAGCCATTCTTC. Its translation: CASSEAPFTRTEPFF.

This clonotype was detected a few times. The V gene is TRBV6-2 or TRBV6-3, the J gene TRBJ2-7, with 14 bases fitting TRBD2. The germline V gene has CDR1 MNHEY and CDR2 SVGEGT. The CDR3 consists of 15 residues. Trimming took 7 bases from V and 6 from J; bases not matched to a gene: 8. The CDR3 DNA reads as TGTGCCAGCAATTCCGGGACTAGCGGGAGAAGCGAGCAGTACTTC. Residues: CASNSGTSGRSEQYF.

This clonotype was detected a few times. Written as DNA, the CDR3 is TGTGCCAGCTCACCACTCCAGCGGGGGGGCACAGATACGCAGTATTTT. Encoded protein: CASSPLQRGGTDTQYF. The genes are TRBV18 and TRBJ2-3; 9 nucleotides match TRBD2. From germline, CDR1 is KGHSH and CDR2 LQKENI. Trimming removed 1 base from V and 1 base from J; junction bases left unmatched: 3. This CDR3 spans 16 amino acids.

The sample holds a few counts of this clonotype. The chain carries TRBV7-9 and TRBJ2-7; 7 bases are shared with TRBD1. Germline assignment: CDR1 SEHNR and CDR2 FQNEAQ (reference sequence). The V segment lost 3 bases and the J segment 1 base; nucleotides outside the gene matches: 6. This CDR3 has 15 residues. CDR3 coding DNA: TGTGCCAGCAGCTTGGGACAGATTTCTTCCTACGAGCAGTACTTC. Translated, it gives CASSLGQISSYEQYF.

Only a few counts were recorded for this clonotype. This sequence joins TRBV20-1 and TRBJ2-7; D is uncertain. The V gene's germline CDR1 is DFQATT and CDR2 SNEGSKA (reference sequence). The CDR3 is made up of 14 amino acids. Trimming shortened V by 5 bases and J by 3 bases, and 17 bases separated the two germline ends. The DNA of the CDR3 is TGCAGTGCTGGTACGGAACGGGCAGGCTACGAGCAGTACTTC. Protein: CSAGTERAGYEQYF.

This clonotype was seen many times. The chain carries TRBV5-1 and TRBJ2-1, with D maybe TRBD2 (6 bases). Germline CDR1 SGHRS, CDR2 YFSETQ. The CDR3 is made up of 14 amino acids. Trimming cost V 1 base and J 5 bases, with 10 bases left between them. The CDR3 nucleotides read TGCGCCAGCAGCTTGACTAGCATAAACAATGAGCAGTTCTTC. It is translated as CASSLTSINNEQFF.

In its sample, this clonotype was seen a few times. This chain connects TRBV5-5 to TRBJ1-2; tentative D call: TRBD1 (6 bases). Germline-derived CDR1 and CDR2 are SGHKS and YYEKEE (reference sequence). The CDR3 runs to 15 residues. V lost 0 bases and J lost 0, with 9 bases in between. As DNA, the CDR3 is TGTGCCAGCAGCTTGGTTACAGGGACTAACTATGGCTACACCTTC. Translation gives CASSLVTGTNYGYTF. Supplemented by reference TRBV5-5 and TRBJ1-2, the full variable domain reads DAGVTQSPTHLIKTRGQQVTLRCSPISGHKSVSWYQQVLGQGPQFIFQYYEKEERGRGNFPDRFSARQFPNYSSELNVNALLLGDSALYLCASSLVTGTNYGYTFGSGTRLTVV.

In this sample, this clonotype turned up a few times. This chain joins TRBV6-7 and TRBJ2-7; 11 nucleotides agree with TRBD2. TRBV6-7 belongs to the ORF category, with a function that is uncertain. CDR3 length equals 18 residues. V lost 2 bases, J lost 5 bases, and 14 bases stayed unmatched. In DNA, the CDR3 is TGTGCCAGCAGTTACAATCTAGCGGGAGGCCCTGATGGGGACGAGCAGTACTTC. Protein: CASSYNLAGGPDGDEQYF.

This chain joins TRBV12-3 or TRBV12-4 and TRBJ2-1, with a possible D match to TRBD1 (6 bases). Trimming took 3 bases from V and 8 from J, leaving 17 bases between them. The CDR3 contains 15 residues. For the CDR3, the DNA is TGTGCCAGCAGTTTTGTATACAGGGATACGGATGAGCAGTTCTTC. Its translation: CASSFVYRDTDEQFF.

Ten or more counts support this clonotype. V is TRBV10-3 and J is TRBJ2-3; 8 bases agree with TRBD1. CDR1 is ENHRY and CDR2 is SYGVKD in the germline V gene. The CDR3 is 16 residues long. V lost 6 bases to trimming and J lost 2 bases; unmatched junction nucleotides: 10. CDR3: CAIRQNTGGFTDTQYF. In nucleotides, the CDR3 is TGTGCCATCAGACAAAATACAGGGGGATTCACAGATACGCAGTATTTT.

The gene calls are TRBV2 and TRBJ2-1, with D hard to call. The V end lost 7 bases, the J end lost 5 bases, and 9 bases lay between the germline ends. The CDR3 is 12 amino acids. The germline V gene has CDR1 SNHLY and CDR2 FYNNEI. Written as DNA, the CDR3 is TGTGCCAGCACCGACATAAACAATGAGCAGTTCTTC. Its protein product is CASTDINNEQFF.

V is TRBV29-1 and J is TRBJ1-5; the D is unclear. CDR1 SQVTM and CDR2 ANQGSEA come from the germline V gene. The CDR3 totals 12 residues. Trimming removed 4 bases from V and 4 bases from J, with 8 bases in between. DNA of the CDR3: TGCAGCGTTGGGTTTCTGAATCAGCCCCAGCATTTT. It yields the protein CSVGFLNQPQHF.

This clonotype appeared many times. The CDR3 bases are TGTGCCAGCAGTGTAAGGGAGGGCGGAGAGACCCAGTACTTC. Amino acids: CASSVREGGETQYF. The rearrangement joins TRBV2 to TRBJ2-5, with 7 bases that match TRBD2. The V gene end was trimmed by 4 bases and the J gene end by 4 bases; junction bases not matched to a gene: 6. The CDR3 length is 14 residues. Germline V gives CDR1 SNHLY, CDR2 FYNNEI.

This clonotype was picked up many times. The chain joins TRBV20-1 to TRBJ2-7; D is undetermined. V was clipped by 3 bases and J by 4 bases, with 13 bases between them. Germline CDR1 is DFQATT and CDR2 is SNEGSKA (reference sequence). This CDR3 is 13 amino acids long. CDR3: CSASFQDQYEQYF. As DNA, the CDR3 is TGCAGTGCTAGTTTTCAGGATCAATACGAGCAGTACTTC.